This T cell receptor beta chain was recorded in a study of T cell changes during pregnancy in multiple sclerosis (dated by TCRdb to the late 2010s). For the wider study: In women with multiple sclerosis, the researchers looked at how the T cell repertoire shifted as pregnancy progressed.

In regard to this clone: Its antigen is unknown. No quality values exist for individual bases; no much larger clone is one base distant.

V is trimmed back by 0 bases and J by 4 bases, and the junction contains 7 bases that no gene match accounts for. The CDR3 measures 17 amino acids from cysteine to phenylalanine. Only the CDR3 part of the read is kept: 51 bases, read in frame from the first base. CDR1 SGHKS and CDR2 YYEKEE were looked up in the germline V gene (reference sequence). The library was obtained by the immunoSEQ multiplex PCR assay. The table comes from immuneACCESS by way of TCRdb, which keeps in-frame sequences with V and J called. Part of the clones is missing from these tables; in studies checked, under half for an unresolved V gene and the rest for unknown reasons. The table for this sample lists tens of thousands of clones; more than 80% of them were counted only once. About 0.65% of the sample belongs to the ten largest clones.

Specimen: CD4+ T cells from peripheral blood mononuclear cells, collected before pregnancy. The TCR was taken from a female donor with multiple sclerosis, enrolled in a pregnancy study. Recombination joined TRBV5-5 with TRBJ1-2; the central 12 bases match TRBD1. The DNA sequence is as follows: TGTGCCAGCAGCTTGGTAGGTGGGACAGGGGGCGTCTATGGCTACACCTTC. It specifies CASSLVGGTGGVYGYTF.